The sequence of this TCR beta chain was determined in a study of STAT3 mutations in large granular lymphocyte leukemia (dated by TCRdb to 2018 to 2020). Regarding the study in general: In roughly half of the longitudinally sequenced T-LGLL patients, canonical activating STAT3 mutations were detected. As controls within the study, two patients with natural killer LGL leukemia were also sequenced longitudinally. To reconstruct clonal hierarchy and dynamics, serial deep sequencing of TCRbeta CDR3 and STAT3 was performed in patients with T-cell large granular lymphocyte leukemia. On average, sequencing was done at about 4.2 time points per patient, with the number of samplings ranging from 2 to 8. More than half of T-LGLL patients received one or more immunosuppressive therapy regimens, with hematologic response in 40% of those treated. From an initial cohort of approximately 200 LGL patients, roughly 17 representative T-LGLL cases were chosen for longitudinal sequencing of TCRbeta and STAT3.

The research as a whole found: Since codominant clonotypes persisted in some patients, a small but highly pathogenic clone may have gone undetected. Every T-LGLL patient showed at least one immunodominant TCRbeta clonotype, and about half showed multiple immunodominant subclonotypes. The burden of the dominant TCR clone was higher than the STAT3 mutant burden in several patients, which suggests that the STAT3 mutation arose secondarily inside a clone that had already expanded. TCR clonotype switching after therapy was seen in about 30% of the 18 patients, with all newly emerging clones being STAT3 wild type. Because no samples were available when a clone first appeared, clonal expansion was inferred from samplings taken at other points. The linking of therapy response to changes in TCR clonal burden was complicated by variable intervals between samplings and differing treatment regimens.

TCRbeta libraries were sequenced on an Illumina MiSeq, averaging about 41,000 productive templates per sample. Multiplex PCR amplification was used to generate TCRbeta CDR3 libraries with the immunoSEQ assay. The original pipeline was this. Repertoire diversity was calculated as previously defined, and values close to 0 indicated extremely monoclonal samples. TCRdb retrieved this table from immuneACCESS and kept in-frame rearrangements only. Not all clones are present; in checked studies, unresolved V genes account for under half, and no reason is known for the remainder. V and J calls and clone size are given by that table; D and trimming were obtained from the DNA. The sample records 9,500 to 15,000 clones, about 76% of which are singletons. Approximately 47% of the sample is in the top ten clones. V loses 1 base of germline sequence and J loses 2 bases, and the interval between the two ends is 18 bases. The CDR3 contains 17 residues, cysteine and phenylalanine counted. Only the CDR3 DNA stays, 51 bases, in frame from base 1. The germline V gene (reference sequence) specifies SEHNR as CDR1 and FQNEAQ as CDR2.

The same DNA, extracted from blood mononuclear cells, served for both the TCR sequencing and the STAT3 sequencing. Details on this clone: No cognate antigen has been identified for it. No base quality values were provided; no much bigger clone lies one nucleotide off.

The sequence came from a man aged 55 to 70 with T-cell large granular lymphocyte leukemia. Some clones in this sample may be carry-over from other donors' samples. The age is the age at diagnosis. The sequenced sample was peripheral blood mononuclear cells. This receptor chain uses TRBV7-9 and TRBJ2-7; no D segment can be confidently identified. The DNA sequence is given as TGTGCCAGCAGCTTAGTGGACGGAGCAAGGGCCACCTACGAGCAGTACTTC. Its translation reads: CASSLVDGARATYEQYF.